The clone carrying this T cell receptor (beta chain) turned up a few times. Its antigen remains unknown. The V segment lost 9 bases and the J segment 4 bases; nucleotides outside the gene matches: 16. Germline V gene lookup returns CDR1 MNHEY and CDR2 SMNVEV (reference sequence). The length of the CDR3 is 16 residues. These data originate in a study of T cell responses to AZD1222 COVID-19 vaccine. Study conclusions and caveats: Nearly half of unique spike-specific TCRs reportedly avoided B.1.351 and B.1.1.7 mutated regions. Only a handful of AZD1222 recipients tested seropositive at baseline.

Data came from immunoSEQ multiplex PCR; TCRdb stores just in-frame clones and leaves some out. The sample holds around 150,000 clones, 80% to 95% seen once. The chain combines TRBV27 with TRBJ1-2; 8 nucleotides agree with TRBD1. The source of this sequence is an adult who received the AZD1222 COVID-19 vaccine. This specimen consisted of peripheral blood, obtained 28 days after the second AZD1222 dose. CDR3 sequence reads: CASRGQGGIQPYGYTF. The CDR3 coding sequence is TGTGCCAGTCGAGGACAGGGAGGTATCCAACCCTATGGCTACACCTTC.